Sequencing of this TCR beta chain was carried out in a study of T cells in localized non-small cell lung cancer. Assay used: immunoSEQ multiplex PCR; TCRdb lists only in-frame clones, some missing. The sample consists of 25,000 to 30,000 clones, more than 65% of them appearing once. Study-level points and caveats: The greatest T cell clonality was found in uninvolved adjacent lung (higher than in tumor). Out of the top 100 tumor clones, a median around 60 were seen in adjacent lung. Longer overall survival was linked to higher blood T cell density.

A note on this clone: Its antigen is undetermined.

The V end was cut by 6 bases, the J end by 2 bases, with 17 bases between. Germline loops: CDR1 MDHEN, CDR2 SYDVKM. The CDR3 is 16 residues long. The chain uses TRBV28 and TRBJ1-5, with D hard to call. Sample: peripheral blood mononuclear cells, taken before any cancer treatment. This clonotype was obtained from a man between 40 and 70 years old with stage III lung adenocarcinoma. CDR3 sequence reads: CASSWMGFRGNQPQHF. CDR3 bases: TGTGCCAGCAGCTGGATGGGCTTTAGGGGCAATCAGCCCCAGCATTTT.